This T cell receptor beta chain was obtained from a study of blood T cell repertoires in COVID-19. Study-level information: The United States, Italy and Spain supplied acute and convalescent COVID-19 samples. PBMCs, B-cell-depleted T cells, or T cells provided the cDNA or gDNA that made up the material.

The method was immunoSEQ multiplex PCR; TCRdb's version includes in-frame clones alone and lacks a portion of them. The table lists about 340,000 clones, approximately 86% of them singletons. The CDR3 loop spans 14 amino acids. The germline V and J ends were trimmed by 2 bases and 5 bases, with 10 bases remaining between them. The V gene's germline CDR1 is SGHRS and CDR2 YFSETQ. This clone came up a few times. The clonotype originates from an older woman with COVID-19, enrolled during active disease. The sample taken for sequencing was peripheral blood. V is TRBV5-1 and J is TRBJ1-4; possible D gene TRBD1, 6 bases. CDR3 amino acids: CASSLDRRNEKLFF. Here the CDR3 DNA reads TGCGCCAGCAGCTTAGACAGGAGGAATGAAAAACTGTTTTTT.